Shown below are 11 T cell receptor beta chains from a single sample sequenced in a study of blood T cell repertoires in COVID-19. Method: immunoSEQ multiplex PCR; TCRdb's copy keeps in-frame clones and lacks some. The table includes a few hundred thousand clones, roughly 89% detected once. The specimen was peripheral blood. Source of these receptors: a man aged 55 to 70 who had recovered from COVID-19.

The CDR3 coding sequence is TGTGCCAGCAGTTTATTCGGGGGTGGCAATGAGCAGTTCTTC. Translated, it gives CASSLFGGGNEQFF. The rearrangement links TRBV28 to TRBJ2-1; weak D call: TRBD2 (6 bases). The CDR3 consists of 14 residues. Deletions cut 1 base from V and 6 bases from J, with 10 bases between. Germline assignment: CDR1 MDHEN and CDR2 SYDVKM.

CDR3 DNA sequence: TGTGCCAGCAGTCCGTTAATGGATACGCAGTATTTT. It translates to CASSPLMDTQYF. This chain joins TRBV28 and TRBJ2-3; D remains unclear. The CDR3 is made up of 12 amino acids. CDR1 and CDR2 (germline): MDHEN, SYDVKM. V lost 5 bases, J lost 6 bases, and 9 bases lay in between.

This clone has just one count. The CDR3 DNA is TGTGCCAGCAGCCTGGCCCGCGGGAGTAGCACAGATACGCAGTATTTT. It translates to CASSLARGSSTDTQYF. The chain recombines TRBV5-4 with TRBJ2-3, with TRBD2 matching over 7 bases. Germline CDR1 is SGHNT and CDR2 is YYREEE (reference sequence). The ends lost 4 bases at V and 0 bases at J; junction bases unmatched: 8. CDR3 length equals 16 residues.

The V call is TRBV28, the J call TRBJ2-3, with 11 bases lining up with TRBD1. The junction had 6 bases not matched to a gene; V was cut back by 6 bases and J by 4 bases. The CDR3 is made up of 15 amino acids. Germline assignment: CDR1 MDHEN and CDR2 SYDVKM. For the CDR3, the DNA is TGTGCCAGCAGGATAAGGACAGGGGGCTCAGATACGCAGTATTTT. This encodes CASRIRTGGSDTQYF.

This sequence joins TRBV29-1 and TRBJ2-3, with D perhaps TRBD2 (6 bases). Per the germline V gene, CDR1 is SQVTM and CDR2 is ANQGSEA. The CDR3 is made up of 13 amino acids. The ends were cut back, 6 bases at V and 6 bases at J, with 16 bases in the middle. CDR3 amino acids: CSVEGPRGDTQYF. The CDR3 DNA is TGCAGCGTCGAGGGCCCACGGGGGGATACGCAGTATTTT.

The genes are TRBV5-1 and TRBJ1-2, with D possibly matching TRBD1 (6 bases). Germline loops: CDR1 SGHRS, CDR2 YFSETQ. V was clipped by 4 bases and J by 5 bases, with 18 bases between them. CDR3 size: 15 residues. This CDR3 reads CASSQRTENSYGYTF. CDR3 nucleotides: TGCGCCAGCAGCCAGAGGACAGAAAATTCTTATGGCTACACCTTC.

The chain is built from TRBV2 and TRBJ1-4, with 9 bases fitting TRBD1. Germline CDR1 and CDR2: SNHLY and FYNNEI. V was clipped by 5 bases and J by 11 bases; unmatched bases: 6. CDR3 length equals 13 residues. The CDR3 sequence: CASSPGQGIKLFF. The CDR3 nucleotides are TGTGCCAGCAGTCCGGGACAGGGAATCAAACTGTTTTTT.

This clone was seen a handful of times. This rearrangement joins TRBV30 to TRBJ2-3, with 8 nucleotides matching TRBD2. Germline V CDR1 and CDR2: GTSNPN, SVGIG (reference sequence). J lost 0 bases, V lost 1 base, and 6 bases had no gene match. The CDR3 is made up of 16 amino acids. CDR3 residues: CAWSGLAGASTDTQYF. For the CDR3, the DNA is TGTGCCTGGAGTGGTCTAGCGGGTGCTAGCACAGATACGCAGTATTTT.

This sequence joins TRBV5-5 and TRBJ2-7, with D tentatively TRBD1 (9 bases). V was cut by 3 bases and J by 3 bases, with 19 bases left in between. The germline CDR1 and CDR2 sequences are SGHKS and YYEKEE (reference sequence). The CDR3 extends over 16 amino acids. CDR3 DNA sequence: TGTGCCAGCAGCTACGGGGGGGGACAGGGCCTCTACGAGCAGTACTTC. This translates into CASSYGGGQGLYEQYF.

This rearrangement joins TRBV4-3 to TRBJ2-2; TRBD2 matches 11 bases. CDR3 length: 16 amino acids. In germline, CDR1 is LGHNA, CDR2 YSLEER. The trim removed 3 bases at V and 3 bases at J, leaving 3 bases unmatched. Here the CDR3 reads CASSHGTSGYTGELFF. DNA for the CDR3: TGCGCCAGCAGCCACGGGACTAGCGGCTACACCGGGGAGCTGTTTTTT.

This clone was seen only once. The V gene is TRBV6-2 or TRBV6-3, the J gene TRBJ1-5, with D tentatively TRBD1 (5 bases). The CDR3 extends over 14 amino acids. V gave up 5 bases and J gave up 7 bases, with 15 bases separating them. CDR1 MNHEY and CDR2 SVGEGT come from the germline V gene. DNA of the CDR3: TGTGCCAGCAGTCAGCAGGGTTTAGGGCAGCCCCAGCATTTT. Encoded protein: CASSQQGLGQPQHF.